This section outlines one T cell receptor (beta chain) sequence together with its context. This sample was taken from a study of T cell responses to AZD1222 COVID-19 vaccine. The repertoire was sequenced with immunoSEQ multiplex PCR; TCRdb's copy has only in-frame clones and lacks some. The sample consists of tens of thousands of clones, 90% of them appearing once. Trimming removed 6 bases from V and 4 bases from J, with 3 bases in between. CDR1 is DFQATT, CDR2 SNEGSKA, per germline (reference sequence). The CDR3 runs 9 residues. The material sequenced was peripheral blood, taken 28 days after the second AZD1222 dose. The chain recombines TRBV20-1 with TRBJ1-2; D gene ambiguous. The receptor was isolated from an adult who received the AZD1222 COVID-19 vaccine. This chain's CDR3 is CSAGYGYTF. The CDR3 DNA sequence: TGCAGTGCGGGCTATGGCTACACCTTC.